The 28 T cell receptor beta chains presented below share a single source sample, sequenced in a study of T cells in Graves' hyperthyroidism and ophthalmopathy. TCR beta CDR3 regions were amplified from RNA transcripts. First-round RT-PCR with HTBI primers amplified the TCR CDR3 region. TCRdb called the multiplex PCR reads again in MiXCR, with one record for every CDR3 protein. The sample includes about 640,000 distinct CDR3 sequences, around 21% seen only once; the top ten take 34%. Sequenced sample: blood. These receptors were obtained from a man aged 25-45 years with Graves' ophthalmopathy.

There are many counts of this clonotype. The J gene is TRBJ1-2, the V gene TRBV12-3 or TRBV12-4; D is uncertain. This CDR3 is built from 14 residues. Between the trimmed V and J ends, which lost 7 bases and 4 bases, there was a span of 16 bases. CDR3 loop: CASTWKGGGYGYTF. The CDR3 region has the DNA TGTGCCAGCACCTGGAAGGGAGGAGGCTATGGCTACACCTTC.

Here the CDR3 DNA reads TGTGCCAGTAGGGCCGGGACAGGGGGTCGCGAGCAGTACTTC. This encodes CASRAGTGGREQYF. The rearrangement uses TRBV19 and TRBJ2-7; 11 bases are a match to TRBD1. The CDR3 runs to 14 residues. Germline lookup yields CDR1 LNHDA and CDR2 SQIVND (reference sequence). J lost 6 bases, V lost 6 bases, and 7 bases had no gene match.

In the case of this clonotype: A read error is possible here, since a much larger clone lies one base away. The chain couples TRBV3-1 to TRBJ2-1; D perhaps matches TRBD2 (7 bases). CDR3 length equals 16 residues. V was cut by 4 bases and J by 10 bases, with 23 bases left in between. The germline CDR1 and CDR2 sequences are LGHDT and YNNKEL (reference sequence). The DNA of the CDR3 is TGTGCCAGCAGCCGAGCCGGCTATGGGGGGGCGCGGGAGCAGTTCTTC. This gives the protein CASSRAGYGGAREQFF.

In this sample, this clonotype turned up a few times. The V gene is TRBV2, the J gene TRBJ2-5; a weak D match, TRBD2 (5 bases). Looked up from germline, CDR1 is SNHLY and CDR2 is FYNNEI. The CDR3 contains 11 residues. V dropped 4 bases and J dropped 10 bases, with 10 bases sitting between them. The chain's CDR3 is CASSGGSSQYF. CDR3 in DNA: TGTGCCAGCAGTGGAGGGAGCAGCCAGTACTTC.

The J gene is TRBJ2-4, the V gene TRBV7-3; D is ambiguous. The length of the CDR3 is 14 residues. V lost 7 bases and J 0 bases, leaving 10 bases between the germline ends. The V gene's germline CDR1 is SGHTA and CDR2 FQGTGA. This chain's CDR3 is CASISNLAKNIQYF. The CDR3 DNA reads as TGTGCCAGCATCAGCAATTTAGCCAAAAACATTCAGTACTTC.

As regards this clonotype: A much larger clonotype is one base distant, so this may be a read error. This chain links TRBV28 with TRBJ2-3, with 9 bases aligning to TRBD2. From germline, CDR1 is MDHEN and CDR2 SYDVKM. The CDR3 loop spans 16 amino acids. In nucleotides, the CDR3 is TGTGTCAGCAGTTTACCGGGACTAGCTTGGACAGATACGCAGTATTTT. Encoded protein: CVSSLPGLAWTDTQYF.

This clonotype was detected a few times. The gene calls are TRBV4-1 and TRBJ1-1; D not resolved. Germline V lookup: CDR1 MGHRA, CDR2 YSYEKL. V lost 0 bases, J lost 0 bases, and 8 bases lay in between. The CDR3 covers 15 residues. The CDR3 loop is CASSQDARMNTEAFF. CDR3 DNA: TGCGCCAGCAGCCAAGACGCCAGAATGAACACTGAAGCTTTCTTT.

This clonotype was seen repeatedly, ten times or more. The CDR3 is CASSPPGQAHEQYF. The CDR3 bases are TGTGCCAGCAGTCCCCCGGGACAGGCCCACGAGCAGTACTTC. V usage is TRBV12-3 or TRBV12-4 and J usage is TRBJ2-7; 8 bases are a match to TRBD1. The junction had 8 bases not matched to a gene; V was cut back by 5 bases and J by 5 bases. The CDR3 loop spans 14 amino acids.

The V gene is TRBV7-2, the J gene TRBJ2-5; 9 nucleotides line up with TRBD2. Per germline, CDR1 SGHTA and CDR2 FQGNSA. Trimming took 0 bases from V and 3 from J; bases not matched to a gene: 5. The CDR3 is 16 residues long. The DNA of the CDR3 is TGTGCCAGCAGCTTAGCGGGGGCTAGCGGGAAAGAGACCCAGTACTTC. This gives the protein CASSLAGASGKETQYF.

This clonotype was seen a handful of times. The chain recombines TRBV6-1 with TRBJ2-3; D is unclear. The CDR3 length is 12 residues. The germline V gene encodes CDR1 MNHNS and CDR2 SASEGT. V lost 7 bases to trimming and J lost 2 bases, with 7 bases between them. The CDR3: CASKSVTDTQYF. For the CDR3, the DNA is TGTGCCAGCAAATCGGTCACAGATACGCAGTATTTT.

This clonotype was seen many times. The rearrangement links TRBV7-3 to TRBJ1-1, with D tentatively TRBD1 (6 bases). V was cut by 0 bases and J by 5 bases, with 22 bases left in between. Germline V gives CDR1 SGHTA, CDR2 FQGTGA. This CDR3 contains 18 residues. CDR3 nucleotide sequence: TGTGCCAGCAGCTTAACGGGGGCTACGAGTGGGGCTAGGACTGAAGCTTTCTTT. Its translation is CASSLTGATSGARTEAFF. Using reference TRBV7-3 and TRBJ1-1 for the parts outside the CDR3, the full variable domain is GAGVSQTPSNKVTEKGKYVELRCDPISGHTALYWYRQSLGQGPEFLIYFQGTGAADDSGLPNDRFFAVRPEGSVSTLKIQRTERGDSAVYLCASSLTGATSGARTEAFFGQGTRLTVV.

This clonotype was counted only a few times. The chain uses TRBV19 and TRBJ1-6; possible D gene TRBD1, 6 bases. V was pared by 5 bases and J by 7 bases, with 9 bases between. The germline gives CDR1 LNHDA, CDR2 SQIVND (reference sequence). This CDR3 comprises 13 residues. DNA for the CDR3: TGTGCCAGTAGTGGGCAGGGGAATTCACCCCTCCACTTT. Translation: CASSGQGNSPLHF.

This sequence joins TRBV24-1 and TRBJ2-1, with TRBD2 matching 12 bases. Per germline, CDR1 KGHDR and CDR2 SFDVKD. This CDR3 contains 17 residues. V dropped 2 bases and J dropped 6; count of bases not matched to a gene: 7. In DNA form, the CDR3 reads TGTGCCACCAGTGATTCGACACTAGCGGGAGGTCCCAATGAGCAGTTCTTC. Amino acid sequence: CATSDSTLAGGPNEQFF.

This clonotype was counted between two and nine times. The chain combines TRBV19 with TRBJ2-5; 13 nucleotides line up with TRBD2. The CDR3 is 15 residues long. Germline V lookup: CDR1 LNHDA, CDR2 SQIVND (reference sequence). J was trimmed by 3 bases and V by 5 bases; bases with no gene match: 3. CDR3: CASSVGLAGEETQYF. CDR3 DNA sequence: TGTGCCAGTAGTGTCGGACTAGCGGGAGAAGAGACCCAGTACTTC.

This clonotype was seen more than once but under ten times. The chain has TRBV28 and TRBJ1-6, with unresolved D. V lost 3 bases to trimming and J lost 7 bases, with 16 bases between them. This CDR3 has 16 residues. Germline V gene sequence: CDR1 MDHEN, CDR2 SYDVKM. The CDR3 region has the DNA TGTGCCAGCAGTTTCACTCCTCAGGCCGGGAATTCACCCCTCCACTTT. Translating it yields CASSFTPQAGNSPLHF.

The chain combines TRBV29-1 with TRBJ2-4; the D gene could be TRBD1 or TRBD2 (5 bases each). This CDR3 is built from 12 residues. Trimming stripped 5 bases from V and 4 bases from J, with 9 bases between. Germline CDR1 reads SQVTM; CDR2 reads ANQGSEA. The CDR3 nucleotides read TGCAGCGTTCTGGGACGGAAAAACATTCAGTACTTC. Translation gives CSVLGRKNIQYF.

This clonotype came up many times. The V and J genes are TRBV5-1 and TRBJ2-1; D remains ambiguous. The V gene lost 1 base and the J gene lost 8 bases, with 16 bases spanning the gap. This CDR3 has 15 amino acids. CDR1 is SGHRS, CDR2 YFSETQ, per germline. CDR3 DNA sequence: TGCGCCAGCAGCTTGAGAACGAGCCGAATCGATGAGCAGTTCTTC. Translation gives CASSLRTSRIDEQFF.

The chain is built from TRBV5-5 and TRBJ1-4; a possible D gene is TRBD1 (6 bases). There are 16 residues in the CDR3. Trimming shortened V by 0 bases and J by 3 bases, and 12 bases separated the two germline ends. The germline gives CDR1 SGHKS, CDR2 YYEKEE (reference sequence). This CDR3 is CASSLVGGAANEKLFF. The CDR3 region has the DNA TGTGCCAGCAGCTTGGTGGGGGGCGCGGCTAATGAAAAACTGTTTTTT.

This clonotype was observed many times. The gene calls are TRBV2 and TRBJ2-3; D gene ambiguous. The V end was cut by 7 bases, the J end by 0 bases, with 5 bases between. Germline-derived CDR1 and CDR2 are SNHLY and FYNNEI. The CDR3 spans 12 residues. The CDR3 nucleotides are TGTGCCAGCAAGGAGAGCACAGATACGCAGTATTTT. Protein: CASKESTDTQYF.

This clonotype occurred many times. V gene TRBV9 combines with J gene TRBJ2-7; 8 nucleotides align to TRBD2. Germline-derived CDR1 and CDR2 are SGDLS and YYNGEE. The CDR3 is made up of 15 amino acids. Germline trimming cut 0 bases from V and 2 bases from J; bases unmatched to any gene: 4. The CDR3: CASSVESGGTYEQYF. The CDR3 bases are TGTGCCAGCAGCGTAGAGAGCGGGGGAACCTACGAGCAGTACTTC.

The table lists this clonotype with a few counts. The chain employs TRBV6-5 and TRBJ2-3, with TRBD2 matching 11 bases. Unmatched junction bases numbered 1, after V lost 0 bases and J lost 5 bases. CDR1 and CDR2 (germline): MNHEY, SVGAGI. CDR3 length: 15 amino acids. The CDR3 region is CASSYSLAGGDTQYF. DNA of the CDR3: TGTGCCAGCAGTTACTCTCTAGCGGGAGGAGATACGCAGTATTTT.

The chain employs TRBV6-2 or TRBV6-3 and TRBJ2-1; 15 positions agree with TRBD2. Germline lookup yields CDR1 MNHEY and CDR2 SVGEGT. This CDR3 contains 14 residues. J lost 9 bases, V lost 5 bases, and 2 bases had no gene match. The CDR3 loop is CASSRTSGRGEQFF. The CDR3 bases are TGTGCCAGCAGTAGGACTAGCGGGAGGGGTGAGCAGTTCTTC.

This clonotype was recorded once. The CDR3 DNA reads as TGTGCCAGCAGCCCCTCAGGAGGGATCTACGAGCAGTACTTC. Protein product: CASSPSGGIYEQYF. This chain links TRBV5-4 with TRBJ2-7; perhaps TRBD2 as D (6 bases). V was clipped by 4 bases and J by 3 bases, with 14 bases between them. CDR1 and CDR2 from the germline V gene are SGHNT and YYREEE (reference sequence). CDR3 length equals 14 residues.

The table lists this clonotype with a few counts. The chain links TRBV7-9 to TRBJ2-7; D gene unclear. Germline V gene lookup returns CDR1 SEHNR and CDR2 FQNEAQ (reference sequence). Deletions cut 5 bases from V and 0 bases from J, with 17 bases between. This CDR3 region has 16 residues. The CDR3 DNA sequence: TGTGCCAGCAGCCCCCCGGCCTTCCAGAGCTCCTACGAGCAGTACTTC. Protein product: CASSPPAFQSSYEQYF.

In its sample, this clonotype was seen many times. The chain has TRBV28 and TRBJ2-7; TRBD2 matches at 11 bases. The V segment lost 11 bases and the J segment 6 bases; nucleotides outside the gene matches: 15. This CDR3 is 15 amino acids long. Per germline, CDR1 MDHEN and CDR2 SYDVKM. CDR3 coding DNA: TGTGCCCTAACTAGCGGGAGCCTTGTTCGCCCCGAGCAGTACTTC. It encodes CALTSGSLVRPEQYF.

The chain has TRBV2 and TRBJ2-7; 7 bases match TRBD1. V shed 2 bases, J shed 4 bases, and the junction held 5 bases outside the gene matches. The V gene's germline CDR1 is SNHLY and CDR2 FYNNEI. The CDR3 consists of 14 residues. The CDR3 region is CASSERKGAYEQYF. CDR3 DNA: TGTGCCAGCAGTGAAAGGAAGGGGGCTTACGAGCAGTACTTC. Filled out from reference TRBV2 and TRBJ2-7, the complete variable domain reads EPEVTQTPSHQVTQMGQEVILRCVPISNHLYFYWYRQILGQKVEFLVSFYNNEISEKSEIFDDQFSVERPDGSNFTLKIRSTKLEDSAMYFCASSERKGAYEQYFGPGTRLTVT.

V gene TRBV6-5 combines with J gene TRBJ1-1; 8 nucleotides align to TRBD1. This CDR3 comprises 15 residues. CDR1 is MNHEY and CDR2 is SVGAGI in the germline V gene. V dropped 1 base and J dropped 1; count of bases not matched to a gene: 2. CDR3 in DNA: TGTGCCAGCAGTTACTTGGGACAGGAGAACACTGAAGCTTTCTTT. The encoded protein is CASSYLGQENTEAFF.

This clonotype was recorded at least ten times. V and J are TRBV2 and TRBJ2-7; 9 nucleotides agree with TRBD1. This CDR3 is 15 amino acids long. The junction had 12 bases not matched to a gene; V was cut back by 10 bases and J by 2 bases. Germline loops: CDR1 SNHLY, CDR2 FYNNEI. Here the CDR3 DNA reads TGTGCCACCCGAAACTCGGGACAGGGAACCTACGAGCAGTACTTC. This sequence encodes CATRNSGQGTYEQYF.